This section outlines one T cell receptor (beta chain) sequence together with its context. The sample belongs to a study of control samples from healthy donors and cancer patients. Profiling relied on immunoSEQ multiplex PCR, and the TCRdb table lists in-frame clones only, not all of them. The sample gives about 130,000 clones, roughly 94% of which show up once; approximately 4% is in the top ten. V was clipped by 3 bases and J by 7 bases; unmatched bases: 5. The CDR3 is 13 amino acids. Looked up from germline, CDR1 is SEHNR and CDR2 is FQNEAQ (reference sequence). The TCR originated in a man aged 25-45 years in good health. The V gene is TRBV7-9, the J gene TRBJ1-1; 7 bases line up with TRBD1. The sample was blood. The CDR3 loop is CASSFRDRREAFF. The CDR3 DNA reads TGTGCCAGCAGCTTCCGGGACAGACGTGAAGCTTTCTTT.